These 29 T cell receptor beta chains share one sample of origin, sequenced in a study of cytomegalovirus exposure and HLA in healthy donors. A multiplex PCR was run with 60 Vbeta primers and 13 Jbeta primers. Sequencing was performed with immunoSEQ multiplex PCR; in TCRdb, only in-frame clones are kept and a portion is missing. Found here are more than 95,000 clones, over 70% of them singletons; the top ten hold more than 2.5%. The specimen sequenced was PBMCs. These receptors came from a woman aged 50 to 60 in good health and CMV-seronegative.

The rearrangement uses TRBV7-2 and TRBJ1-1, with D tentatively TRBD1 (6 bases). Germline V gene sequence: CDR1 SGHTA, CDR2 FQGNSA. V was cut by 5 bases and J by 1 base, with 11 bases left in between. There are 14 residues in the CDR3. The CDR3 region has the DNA TGTGCCAGCAGCCTCTCACAGGGGAACACTGAAGCTTTCTTT. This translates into CASSLSQGNTEAFF.

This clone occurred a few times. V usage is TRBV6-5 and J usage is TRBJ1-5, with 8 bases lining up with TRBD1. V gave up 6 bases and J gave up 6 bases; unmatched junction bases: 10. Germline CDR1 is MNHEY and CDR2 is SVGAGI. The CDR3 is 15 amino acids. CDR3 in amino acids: CASRKDTGGFQPQHF. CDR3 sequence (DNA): TGTGCCAGCAGAAAGGACACAGGGGGGTTTCAGCCCCAGCATTTT.

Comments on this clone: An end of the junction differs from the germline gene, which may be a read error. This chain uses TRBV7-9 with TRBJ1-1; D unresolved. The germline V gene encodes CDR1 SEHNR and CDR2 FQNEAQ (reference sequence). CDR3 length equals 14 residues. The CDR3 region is CSSSLEPNSLEAFF. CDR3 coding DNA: TGTTCCAGCAGCTTAGAGCCCAATAGTCTTGAAGCTTTCTTT.

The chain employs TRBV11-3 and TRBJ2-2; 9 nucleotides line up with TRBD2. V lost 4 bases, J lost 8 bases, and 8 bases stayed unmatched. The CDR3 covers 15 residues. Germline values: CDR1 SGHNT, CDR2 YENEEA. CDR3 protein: CASSSFSGRSGELFF. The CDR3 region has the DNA TGTGCCAGCAGCTCGTTTAGCGGGAGATCAGGGGAGCTGTTTTTT.

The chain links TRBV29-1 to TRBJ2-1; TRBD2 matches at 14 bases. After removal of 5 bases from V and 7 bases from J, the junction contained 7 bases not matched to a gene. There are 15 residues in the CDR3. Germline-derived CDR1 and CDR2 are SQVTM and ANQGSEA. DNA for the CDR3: TGCAGCGTTTTAGGAGGGACTAGCGGGAGAAATGAGCAGTTCTTC. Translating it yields CSVLGGTSGRNEQFF.

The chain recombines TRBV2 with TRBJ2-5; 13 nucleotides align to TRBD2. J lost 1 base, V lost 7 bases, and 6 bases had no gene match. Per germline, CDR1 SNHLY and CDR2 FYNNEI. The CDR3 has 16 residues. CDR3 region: CASTWTSGSPQETQYF. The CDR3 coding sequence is TGTGCCAGCACGTGGACTAGCGGGAGTCCCCAAGAGACCCAGTACTTC.

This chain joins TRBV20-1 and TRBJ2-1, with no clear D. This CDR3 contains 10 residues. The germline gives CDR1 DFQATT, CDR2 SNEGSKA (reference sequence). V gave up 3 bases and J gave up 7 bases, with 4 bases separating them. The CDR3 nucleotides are TGCAGTGCTAGCACTAATGAGCAGTTCTTC. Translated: CSASTNEQFF.

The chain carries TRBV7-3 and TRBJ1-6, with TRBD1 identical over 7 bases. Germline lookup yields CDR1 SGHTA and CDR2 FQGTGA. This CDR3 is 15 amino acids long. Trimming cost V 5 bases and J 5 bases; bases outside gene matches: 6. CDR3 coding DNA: TGTGCCAGCAGCCGACAGGGTGGGGATAATTCACCCCTCCACTTT. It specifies CASSRQGGDNSPLHF.

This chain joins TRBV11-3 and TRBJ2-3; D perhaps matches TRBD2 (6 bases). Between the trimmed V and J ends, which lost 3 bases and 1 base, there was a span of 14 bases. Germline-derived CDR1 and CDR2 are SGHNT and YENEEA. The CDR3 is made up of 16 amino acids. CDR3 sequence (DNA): TGTGCCAGCAGCTTGGTCAGCGGGTGGGGCACAGATACGCAGTATTTT. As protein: CASSLVSGWGTDTQYF.

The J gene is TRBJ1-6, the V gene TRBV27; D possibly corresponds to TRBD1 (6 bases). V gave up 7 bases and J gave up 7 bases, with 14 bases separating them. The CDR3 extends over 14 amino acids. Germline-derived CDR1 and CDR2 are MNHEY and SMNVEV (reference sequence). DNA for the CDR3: TGTGCCAGCACCCGGGACACAACAAATTCACCCCTCCACTTT. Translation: CASTRDTTNSPLHF.

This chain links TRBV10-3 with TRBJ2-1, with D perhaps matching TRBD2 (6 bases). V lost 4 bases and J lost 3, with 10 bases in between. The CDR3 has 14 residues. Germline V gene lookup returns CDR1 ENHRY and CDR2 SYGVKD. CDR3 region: CAISGQGLYNEQFF. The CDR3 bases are TGTGCCATCAGTGGCCAGGGACTCTACAATGAGCAGTTCTTC.

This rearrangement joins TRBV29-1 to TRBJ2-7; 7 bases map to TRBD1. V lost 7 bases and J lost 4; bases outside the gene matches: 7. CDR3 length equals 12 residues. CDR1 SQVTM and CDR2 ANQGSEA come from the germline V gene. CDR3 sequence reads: CSATGTVYEQYF. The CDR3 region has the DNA TGCAGCGCAACCGGGACAGTTTACGAGCAGTACTTC.

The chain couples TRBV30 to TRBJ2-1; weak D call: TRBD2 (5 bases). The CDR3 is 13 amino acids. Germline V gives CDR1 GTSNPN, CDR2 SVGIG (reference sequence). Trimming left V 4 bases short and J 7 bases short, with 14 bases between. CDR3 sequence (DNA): TGTGCCTGGACCGGACTCTCATGGAATGAGCAGTTCTTC. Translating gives CAWTGLSWNEQFF.

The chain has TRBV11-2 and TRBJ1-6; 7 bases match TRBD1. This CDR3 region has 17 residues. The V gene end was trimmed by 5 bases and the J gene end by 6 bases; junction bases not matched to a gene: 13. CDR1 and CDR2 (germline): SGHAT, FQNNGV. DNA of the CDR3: TGTGCCAGCAGCGTCGCATCGGCGGGACAGTTTAATTCACCCCTCCACTTT. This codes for CASSVASAGQFNSPLHF.

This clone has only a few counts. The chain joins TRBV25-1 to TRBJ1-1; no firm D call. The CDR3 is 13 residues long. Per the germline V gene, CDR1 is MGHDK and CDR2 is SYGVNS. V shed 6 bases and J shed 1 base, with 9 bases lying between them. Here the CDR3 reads CASRQNPNTEAFF. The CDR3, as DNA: TGTGCCAGCAGACAGAACCCGAACACTGAAGCTTTCTTT.

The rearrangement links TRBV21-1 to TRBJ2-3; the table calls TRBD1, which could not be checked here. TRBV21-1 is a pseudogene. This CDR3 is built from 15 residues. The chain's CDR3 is CASKPDKGNTDTQYF. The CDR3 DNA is TGTGCCAGCAAGCCAGACAAGGGGAACACAGATACGCAGTATTTT.

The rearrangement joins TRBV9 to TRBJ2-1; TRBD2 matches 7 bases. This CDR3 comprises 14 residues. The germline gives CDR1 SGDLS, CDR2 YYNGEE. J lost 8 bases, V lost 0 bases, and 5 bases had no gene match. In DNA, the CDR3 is TGTGCCAGCAGCGTAGGGCTAGCGGAGGATGAGCAGTTCTTC. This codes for CASSVGLAEDEQFF. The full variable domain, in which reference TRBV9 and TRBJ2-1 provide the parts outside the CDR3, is DSGVTQTPKHLITATGQRVTLRCSPRSGDLSVYWYQQSLDQGLQFLIQYYNGEERAKGNILERFSAQQFPDLHSELNLSSLELGDSALYFCASSVGLAEDEQFFGPGTRLTVL.

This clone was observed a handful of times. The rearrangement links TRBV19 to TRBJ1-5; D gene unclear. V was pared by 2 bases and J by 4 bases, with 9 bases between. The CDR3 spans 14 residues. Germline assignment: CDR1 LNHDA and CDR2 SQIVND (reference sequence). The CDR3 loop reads CASSILGGNQPQHF. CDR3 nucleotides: TGTGCCAGTAGTATACTCGGCGGGAATCAGCCCCAGCATTTT.

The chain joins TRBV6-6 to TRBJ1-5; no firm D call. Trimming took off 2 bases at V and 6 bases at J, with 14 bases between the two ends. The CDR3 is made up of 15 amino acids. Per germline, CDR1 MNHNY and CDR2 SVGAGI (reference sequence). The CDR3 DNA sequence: TGTGCCAGCAGTTACCGGGGAACGGCTCCTCAGCCCCAGCATTTT. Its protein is CASSYRGTAPQPQHF.

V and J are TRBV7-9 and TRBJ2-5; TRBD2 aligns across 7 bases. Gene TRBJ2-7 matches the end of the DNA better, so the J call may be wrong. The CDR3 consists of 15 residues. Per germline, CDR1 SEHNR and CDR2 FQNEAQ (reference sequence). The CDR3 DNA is TGTGCCAGCACTCCTGGGGGGGTTCTGTCCTACGAGCAGTACTTC. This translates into CASTPGGVLSYEQYF.

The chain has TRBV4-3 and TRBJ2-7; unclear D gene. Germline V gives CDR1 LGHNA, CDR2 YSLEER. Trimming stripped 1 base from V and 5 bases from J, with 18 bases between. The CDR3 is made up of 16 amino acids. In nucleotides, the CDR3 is TGCGCCAGCAGCCAAGTGTTTGAGCTAACCTCTAACGAGCAGTACTTC. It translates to CASSQVFELTSNEQYF.

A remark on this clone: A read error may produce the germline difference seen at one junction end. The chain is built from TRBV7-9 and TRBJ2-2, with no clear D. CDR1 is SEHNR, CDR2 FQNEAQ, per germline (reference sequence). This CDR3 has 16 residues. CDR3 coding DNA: TGTTCCAGCAGCTTAGTCCGCCAACATAACGCCGGGGAGCTGTTTTTT. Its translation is CSSSLVRQHNAGELFF.

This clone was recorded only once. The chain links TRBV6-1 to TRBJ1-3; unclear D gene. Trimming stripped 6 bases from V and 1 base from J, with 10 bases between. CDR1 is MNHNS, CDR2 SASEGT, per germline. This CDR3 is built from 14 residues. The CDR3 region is CASSAGRSGNTIYF. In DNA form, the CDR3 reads TGTGCCAGCAGCGCCGGGAGGTCTGGAAACACCATATATTTT.

The CDR3, as DNA: TGTGCCAGCAGTTTTTCCGGGAGGAGCTACGAGCAGTACTTC. Translated: CASSFSGRSYEQYF. The chain has TRBV27 and TRBJ2-5; 7 nucleotides line up with TRBD2. The last part of the DNA fits TRBJ2-7 better; the J call may be wrong. CDR3 length: 14 residues. Germline V lookup: CDR1 MNHEY, CDR2 SMNVEV (reference sequence).

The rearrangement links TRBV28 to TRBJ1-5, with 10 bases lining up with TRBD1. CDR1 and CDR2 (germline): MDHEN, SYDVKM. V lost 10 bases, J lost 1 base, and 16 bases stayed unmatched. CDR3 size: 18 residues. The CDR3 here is CATGTGQGHSGSNQPQHF. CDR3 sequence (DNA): TGTGCCACGGGGACGGGACAGGGGCACTCGGGCAGCAATCAGCCCCAGCATTTT.

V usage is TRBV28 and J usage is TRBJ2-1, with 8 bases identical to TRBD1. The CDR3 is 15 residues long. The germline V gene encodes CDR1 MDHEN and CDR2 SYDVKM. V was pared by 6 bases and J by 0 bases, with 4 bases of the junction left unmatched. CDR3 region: CASSTTGGSYNEQFF. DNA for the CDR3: TGTGCCAGCAGCACCACAGGGGGCTCCTACAATGAGCAGTTCTTC.

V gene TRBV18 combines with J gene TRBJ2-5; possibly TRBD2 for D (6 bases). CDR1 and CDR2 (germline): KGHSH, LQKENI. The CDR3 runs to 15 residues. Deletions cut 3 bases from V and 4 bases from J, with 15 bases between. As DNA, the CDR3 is TGTGCCAGCTCACCGTCTGGGGGGTTAAGAGAGACCCAGTACTTC. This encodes CASSPSGGLRETQYF.

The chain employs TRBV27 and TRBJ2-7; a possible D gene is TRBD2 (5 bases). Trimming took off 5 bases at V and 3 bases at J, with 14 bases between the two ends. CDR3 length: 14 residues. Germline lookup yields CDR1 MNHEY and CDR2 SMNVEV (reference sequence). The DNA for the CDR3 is TGTGCCAGCAGTCTTGGACTGGGGATCTACGAGCAGTACTTC. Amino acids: CASSLGLGIYEQYF.

The CDR3 reads CASSGGPRDTQYF. The CDR3 DNA reads TGTGCCAGCAGCGGAGGCCCTAGGGATACGCAGTATTTT. The rearrangement uses TRBV9 and TRBJ2-3; D gene unclear. Germline CDR1 is SGDLS and CDR2 is YYNGEE. V was trimmed by 3 bases and J by 6 bases, leaving 11 bases between them. There are 13 residues in the CDR3. The complete variable domain, with remaining parts taken from reference TRBV9 and TRBJ2-3, reads DSGVTQTPKHLITATGQRVTLRCSPRSGDLSVYWYQQSLDQGLQFLIQYYNGEERAKGNILERFSAQQFPDLHSELNLSSLELGDSALYFCASSGGPRDTQYFGPGTRLTVL.